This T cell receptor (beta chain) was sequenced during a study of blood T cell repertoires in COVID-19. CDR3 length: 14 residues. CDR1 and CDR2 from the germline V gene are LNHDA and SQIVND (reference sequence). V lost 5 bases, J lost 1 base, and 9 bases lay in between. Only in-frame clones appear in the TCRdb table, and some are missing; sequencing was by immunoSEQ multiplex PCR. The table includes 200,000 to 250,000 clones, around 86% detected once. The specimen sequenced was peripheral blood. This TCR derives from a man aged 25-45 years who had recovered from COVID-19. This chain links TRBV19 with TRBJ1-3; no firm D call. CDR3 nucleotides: TGTGCCAGTAGTCCATACGGGTCTGGAAACACCATATATTTT. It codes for CASSPYGSGNTIYF.